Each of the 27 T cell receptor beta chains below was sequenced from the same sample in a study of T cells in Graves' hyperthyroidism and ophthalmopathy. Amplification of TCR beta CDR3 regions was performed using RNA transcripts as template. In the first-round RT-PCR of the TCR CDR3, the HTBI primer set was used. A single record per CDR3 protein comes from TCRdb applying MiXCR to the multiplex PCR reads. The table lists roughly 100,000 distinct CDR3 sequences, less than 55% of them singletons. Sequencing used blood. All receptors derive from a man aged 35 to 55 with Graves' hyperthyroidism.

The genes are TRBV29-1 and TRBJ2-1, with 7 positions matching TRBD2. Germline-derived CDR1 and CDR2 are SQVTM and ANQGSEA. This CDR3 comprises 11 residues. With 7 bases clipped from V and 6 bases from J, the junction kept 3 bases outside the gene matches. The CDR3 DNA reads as TGCAGCGCCTGGACTAGCAATGAGCAGTTCTTC. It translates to CSAWTSNEQFF.

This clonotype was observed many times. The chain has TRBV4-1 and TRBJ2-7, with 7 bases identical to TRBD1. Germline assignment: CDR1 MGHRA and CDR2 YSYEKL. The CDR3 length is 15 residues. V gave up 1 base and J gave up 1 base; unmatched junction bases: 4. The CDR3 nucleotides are TGCGCCAGCAGCCAAGCATCGACAGGGTCCTACGAGCAGTACTTC. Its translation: CASSQASTGSYEQYF.

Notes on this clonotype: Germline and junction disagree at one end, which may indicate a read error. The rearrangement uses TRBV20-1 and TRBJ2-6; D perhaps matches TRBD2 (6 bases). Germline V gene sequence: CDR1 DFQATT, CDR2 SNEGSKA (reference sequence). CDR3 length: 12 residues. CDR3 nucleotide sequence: TGCAGTGCTAGCCGGGGCGGGAACACTGAAGCTTTC. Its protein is CSASRGGNTEAF.

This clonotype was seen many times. The CDR3 DNA follows: TGTGCCAGCAGTTCAGGACGGGAGGTCAGGGGGACCCAGTACTTC. Encoded protein: CASSSGREVRGTQYF. The gene calls are TRBV28 and TRBJ2-5, with a possible D match to TRBD2 (7 bases). CDR1 is MDHEN, CDR2 SYDVKM, per germline. The germline V and J ends were trimmed by 4 bases and 7 bases, with 19 bases remaining between them. CDR3 length equals 15 residues.

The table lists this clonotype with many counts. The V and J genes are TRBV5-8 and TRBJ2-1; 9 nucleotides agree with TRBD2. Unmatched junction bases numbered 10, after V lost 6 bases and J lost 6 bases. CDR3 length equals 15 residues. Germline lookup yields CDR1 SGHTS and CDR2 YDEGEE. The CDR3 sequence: CASTFSGSYTNEQFF. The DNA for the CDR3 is TGTGCCAGCACCTTTAGCGGGAGCTATACCAATGAGCAGTTCTTC.

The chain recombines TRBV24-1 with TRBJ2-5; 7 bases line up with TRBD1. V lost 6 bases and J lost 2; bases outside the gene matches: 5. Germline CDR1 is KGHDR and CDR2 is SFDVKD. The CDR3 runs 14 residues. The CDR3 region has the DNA TGTGCCACCAGTACCAGGGACAGACAAGAGACCCAGTACTTC. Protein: CATSTRDRQETQYF.

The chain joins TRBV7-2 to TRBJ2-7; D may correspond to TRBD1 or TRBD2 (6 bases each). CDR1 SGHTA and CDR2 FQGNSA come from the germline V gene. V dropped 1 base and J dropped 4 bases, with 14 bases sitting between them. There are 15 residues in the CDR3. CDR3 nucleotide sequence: TGTGCCAGCAGCTTAGGGGGGGACACGACATACGAGCAGTACTTC. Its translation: CASSLGGDTTYEQYF.

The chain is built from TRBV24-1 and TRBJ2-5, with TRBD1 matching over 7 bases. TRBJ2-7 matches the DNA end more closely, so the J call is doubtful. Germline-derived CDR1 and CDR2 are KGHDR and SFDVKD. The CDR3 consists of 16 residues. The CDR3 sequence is CATSDLEGATPYEQYF. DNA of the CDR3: TGTGCCACCAGTGATTTAGAGGGGGCGACTCCCTACGAGCAGTACTTC.

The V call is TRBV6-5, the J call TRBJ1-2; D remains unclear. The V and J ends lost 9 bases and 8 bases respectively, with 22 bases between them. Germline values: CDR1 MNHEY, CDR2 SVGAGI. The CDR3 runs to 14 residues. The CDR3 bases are TGTGCCAGTACCCCGACGGCGGGTCAAAAGGGCTACACCTTC. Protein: CASTPTAGQKGYTF.

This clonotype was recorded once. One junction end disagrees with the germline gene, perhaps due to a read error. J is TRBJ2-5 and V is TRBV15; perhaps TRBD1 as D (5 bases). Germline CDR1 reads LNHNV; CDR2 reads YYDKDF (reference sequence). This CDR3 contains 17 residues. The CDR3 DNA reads TGTGCCGCCAGCAGCCAAGTTCAAAAGGGGTTCCAAGAGACCCAGTACTTC. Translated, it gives CAASSQVQKGFQETQYF. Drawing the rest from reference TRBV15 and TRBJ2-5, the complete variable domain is DAMVIQNPRYQVTQFGKPVTLSCSQTLNHNVMYWYQQKSSQAPKLLFHYYDKDFNNEADTPDNFQSRRPNTSFCFLDIRSPGLGDTAMYLCAASSQVQKGFQETQYFGPGTRLLVL.

The CDR3 protein is CASSQIRQGGHEHF. For the CDR3, the DNA is TGTGCCAGCAGCCAAATAAGACAGGGAGGTCACGAGCATTTT. The V call is TRBV14, the J call TRBJ1-5; 7 nucleotides line up with TRBD1. Germline-derived CDR1 and CDR2 are SGHDN and FVKESK. Trimming at V came to 2 bases and at J to 14 bases, leaving 12 bases not matched to a gene. The CDR3 length is 14 residues.

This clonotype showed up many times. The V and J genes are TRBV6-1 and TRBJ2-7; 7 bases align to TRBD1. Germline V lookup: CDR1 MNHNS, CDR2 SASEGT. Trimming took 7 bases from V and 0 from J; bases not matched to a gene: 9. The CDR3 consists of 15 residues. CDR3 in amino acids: CASTPDRPSSYEQYF. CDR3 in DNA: TGTGCCAGCACCCCGGACAGGCCCTCCTCCTACGAGCAGTACTTC.

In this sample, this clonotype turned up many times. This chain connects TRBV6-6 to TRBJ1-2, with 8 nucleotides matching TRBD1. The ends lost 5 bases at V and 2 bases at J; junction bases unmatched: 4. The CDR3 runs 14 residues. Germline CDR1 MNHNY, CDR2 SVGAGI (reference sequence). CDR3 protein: CASSPRQGNYGYTF. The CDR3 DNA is TGTGCCAGCAGTCCACGACAGGGGAACTATGGCTACACCTTC.

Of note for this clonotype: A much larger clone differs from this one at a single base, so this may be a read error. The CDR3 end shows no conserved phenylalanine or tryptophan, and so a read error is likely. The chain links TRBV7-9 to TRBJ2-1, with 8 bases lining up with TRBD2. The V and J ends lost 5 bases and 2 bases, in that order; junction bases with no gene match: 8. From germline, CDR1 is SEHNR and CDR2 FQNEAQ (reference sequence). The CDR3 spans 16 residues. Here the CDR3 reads CASSPVQRGTYNEQFS. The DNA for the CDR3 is TGTGCCAGCAGCCCCGTCCAGCGGGGGACCTACAATGAGCAGTTCTCC.

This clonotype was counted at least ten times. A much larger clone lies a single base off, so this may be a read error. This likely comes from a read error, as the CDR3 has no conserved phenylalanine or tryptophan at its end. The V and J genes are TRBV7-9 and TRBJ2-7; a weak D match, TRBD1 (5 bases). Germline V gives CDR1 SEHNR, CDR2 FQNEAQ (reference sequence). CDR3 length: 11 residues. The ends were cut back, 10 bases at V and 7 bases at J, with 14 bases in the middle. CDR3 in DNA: TGTGCCATTGGGGCCGTCCTGGAGCAGTACTCC. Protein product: CAIGAVLEQYS.

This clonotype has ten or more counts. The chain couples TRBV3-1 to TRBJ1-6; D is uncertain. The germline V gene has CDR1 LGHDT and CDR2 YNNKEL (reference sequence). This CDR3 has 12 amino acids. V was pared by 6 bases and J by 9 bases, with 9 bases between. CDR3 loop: CASRIQSSPLHF. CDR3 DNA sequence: TGTGCCAGCAGAATACAGTCTTCACCCCTCCACTTT.

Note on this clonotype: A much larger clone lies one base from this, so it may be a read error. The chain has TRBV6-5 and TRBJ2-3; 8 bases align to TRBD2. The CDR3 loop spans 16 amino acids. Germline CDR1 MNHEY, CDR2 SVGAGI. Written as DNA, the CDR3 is TGTGCCAGCACATCTAGCGGGCTTACTAGCACAGATACGCAGTGTTTT. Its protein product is CASTSSGLTSTDTQCF.

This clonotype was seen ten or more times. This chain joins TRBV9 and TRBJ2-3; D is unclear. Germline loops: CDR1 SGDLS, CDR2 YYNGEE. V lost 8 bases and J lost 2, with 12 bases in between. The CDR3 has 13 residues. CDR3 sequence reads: CASSGTPTDTQYF. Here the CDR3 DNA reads TGTGCCAGTTCTGGCACCCCCACAGATACGCAGTATTTT.

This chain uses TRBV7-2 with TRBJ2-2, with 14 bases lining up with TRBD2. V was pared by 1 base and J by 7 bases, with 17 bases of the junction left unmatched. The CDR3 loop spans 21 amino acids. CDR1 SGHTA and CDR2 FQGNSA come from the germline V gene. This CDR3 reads CASSLDPLWGTSGSRGGELFF. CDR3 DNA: TGTGCCAGCAGCTTAGATCCTCTGTGGGGGACTAGCGGGAGCAGGGGCGGGGAGCTGTTTTTT.

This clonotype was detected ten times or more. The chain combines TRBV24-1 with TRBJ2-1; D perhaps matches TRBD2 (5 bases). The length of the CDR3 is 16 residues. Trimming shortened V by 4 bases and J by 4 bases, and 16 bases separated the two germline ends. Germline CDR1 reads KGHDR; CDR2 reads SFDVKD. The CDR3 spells CATSDPSADSYNEQFF. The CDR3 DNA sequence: TGTGCCACCAGTGACCCTTCCGCGGACTCTTACAATGAGCAGTTCTTC.

CDR3 residues: CASSKASGGKLFF. The CDR3 DNA follows: TGTGCCAGTAGTAAGGCTAGCGGTGGAAAACTGTTTTTT. The J gene is TRBJ1-4, the V gene TRBV19, with no clear D. The CDR3 totals 13 residues. V gave up 4 bases and J gave up 10 bases, with 13 bases separating them. Germline V CDR1 and CDR2: LNHDA, SQIVND (reference sequence).

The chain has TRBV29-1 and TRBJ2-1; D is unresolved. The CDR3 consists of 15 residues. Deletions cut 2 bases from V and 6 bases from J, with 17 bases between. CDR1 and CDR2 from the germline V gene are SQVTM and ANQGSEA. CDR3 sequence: CSVELASVGGNEQFF. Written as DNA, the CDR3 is TGCAGCGTTGAACTCGCCTCGGTCGGCGGCAATGAGCAGTTCTTC.

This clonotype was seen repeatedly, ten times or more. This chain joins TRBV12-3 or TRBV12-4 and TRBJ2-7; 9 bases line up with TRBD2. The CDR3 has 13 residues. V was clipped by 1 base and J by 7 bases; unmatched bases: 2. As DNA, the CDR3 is TGTGCCAGCAGTTTAGAGCTAGCGGGGGAGCAGTACTTC. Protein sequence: CASSLELAGEQYF.

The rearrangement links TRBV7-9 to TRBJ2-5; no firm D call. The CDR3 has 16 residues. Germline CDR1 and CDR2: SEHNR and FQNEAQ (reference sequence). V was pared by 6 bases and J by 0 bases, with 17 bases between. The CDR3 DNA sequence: TGTGCCAGCAGTTCCGGGTCCCAGTTCAACCAAGAGACCCAGTACTTC. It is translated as CASSSGSQFNQETQYF.

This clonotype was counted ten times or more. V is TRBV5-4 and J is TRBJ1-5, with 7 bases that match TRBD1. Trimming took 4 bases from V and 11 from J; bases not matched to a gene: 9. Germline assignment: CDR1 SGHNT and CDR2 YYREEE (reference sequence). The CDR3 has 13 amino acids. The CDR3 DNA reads TGTGCCAGCAGCCCAGGACAGGCCCCCGCCCAGCATTTT. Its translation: CASSPGQAPAQHF.

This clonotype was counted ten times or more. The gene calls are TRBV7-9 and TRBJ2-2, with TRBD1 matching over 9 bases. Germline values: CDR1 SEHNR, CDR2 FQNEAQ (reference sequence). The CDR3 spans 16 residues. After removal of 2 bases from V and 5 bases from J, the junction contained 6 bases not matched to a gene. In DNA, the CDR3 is TGTGCCAGCAGCTTAACCCGGACAGGGGAAACCGGGGAGCTGTTTTTT. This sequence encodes CASSLTRTGETGELFF. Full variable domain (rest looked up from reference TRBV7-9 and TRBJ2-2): DTGVSQNPRHKITKRGQNVTFRCDPISEHNRLYWYRQTLGQGPEFLTYFQNEAQLEKSRLLSDRFSAERPKGSFSTLEIQRTEQGDSAMYLCASSLTRTGETGELFFGEGSRLTVL.

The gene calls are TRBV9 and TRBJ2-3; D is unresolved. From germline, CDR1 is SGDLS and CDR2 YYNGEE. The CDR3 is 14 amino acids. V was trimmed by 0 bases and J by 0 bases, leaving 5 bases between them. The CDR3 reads CASSVATSTDTQYF. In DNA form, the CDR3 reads TGTGCCAGCAGCGTAGCTACTAGCACAGATACGCAGTATTTT.